This section outlines one T cell receptor (beta chain) sequence together with its context. The antigen is undetermined. The sample has other DNA sequences that encode this CDR3 too. How the authors handled the data: Filtering differed because ImmunoSEQ produced junction-only sequences that carried no quality scores. Profiling relied on immunoSEQ multiplex PCR, and the TCRdb table lists in-frame clones only, not all of them. The V and J calls and clone size come from that table; D and trimming were worked out from the DNA. The sample has around 2.1 million clones, 90% to 95% seen once. This sample stems from a study of shared clonotypes between healthy human individuals. CD45RO-negative, CCR7-selected cells formed the naive CD8 fraction, which excluded terminally differentiated effector memory CD45RA+ cells. V shed 4 bases and J 4 bases; nucleotides not matched to a gene: 5. The CDR3 has 14 residues. Germline V gives CDR1 SGHNT, CDR2 YYREEE (reference sequence).

Study results and limitations: Several donors held about 4.5% of naive CD4 clonotypes in common.

Sequences were obtained from naive CD8+ T cells from PBMCs. This TCR was recovered from a man aged 18 to 29 in good health. Some clones in this sample may be carry-over from other donors' samples. The chain has TRBV5-4 and TRBJ2-7, with 10 bases matching TRBD1. The CDR3 DNA follows: TGTGCCAGCAGCCCCGGGACAGGGGTATACGAGCAGTACTTC. Amino acids: CASSPGTGVYEQYF.